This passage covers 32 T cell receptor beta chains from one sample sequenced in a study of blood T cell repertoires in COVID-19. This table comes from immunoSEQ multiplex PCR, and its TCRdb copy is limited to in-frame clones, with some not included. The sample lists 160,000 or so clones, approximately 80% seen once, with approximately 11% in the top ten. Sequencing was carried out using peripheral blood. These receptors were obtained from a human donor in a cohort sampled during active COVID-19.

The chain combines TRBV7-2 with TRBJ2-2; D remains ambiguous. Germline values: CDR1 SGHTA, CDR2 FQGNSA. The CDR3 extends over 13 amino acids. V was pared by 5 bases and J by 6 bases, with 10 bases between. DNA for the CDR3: TGTGCCAGCAGCCCACCTAGACCCGGGGAGCTGTTTTTT. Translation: CASSPPRPGELFF.

CDR3 loop: CAWSQQGNEQYF. The DNA for the CDR3 is TGTGCCTGGAGTCAACAGGGTAACGAGCAGTACTTC. The chain employs TRBV30 and TRBJ2-7; D might be TRBD1 (6 bases). CDR1 is GTSNPN and CDR2 is SVGIG in the germline V gene (reference sequence). V was clipped by 2 bases and J by 5 bases, with 10 bases between them. This CDR3 is 12 amino acids long.

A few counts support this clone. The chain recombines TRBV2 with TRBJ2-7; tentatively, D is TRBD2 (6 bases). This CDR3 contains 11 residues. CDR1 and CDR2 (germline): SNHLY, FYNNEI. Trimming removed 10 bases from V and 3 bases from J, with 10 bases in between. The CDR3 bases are TGTGCCACGGGACTCCTCTACGAGCAGTACTTC. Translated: CATGLLYEQYF.

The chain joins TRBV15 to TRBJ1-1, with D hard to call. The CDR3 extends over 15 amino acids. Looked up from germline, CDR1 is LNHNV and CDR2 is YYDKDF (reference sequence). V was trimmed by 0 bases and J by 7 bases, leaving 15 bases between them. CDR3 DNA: TGTGCCACCAGCAGAGATGGTCAAACCCTAGGTGAAGCTTTCTTT. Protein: CATSRDGQTLGEAFF.

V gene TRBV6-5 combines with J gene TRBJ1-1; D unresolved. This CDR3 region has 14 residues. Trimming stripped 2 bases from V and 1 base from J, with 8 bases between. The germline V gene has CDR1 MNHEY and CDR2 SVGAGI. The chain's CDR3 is CASSYTRGNTEAFF. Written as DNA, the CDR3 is TGTGCCAGCAGTTACACGAGAGGGAACACTGAAGCTTTCTTT.

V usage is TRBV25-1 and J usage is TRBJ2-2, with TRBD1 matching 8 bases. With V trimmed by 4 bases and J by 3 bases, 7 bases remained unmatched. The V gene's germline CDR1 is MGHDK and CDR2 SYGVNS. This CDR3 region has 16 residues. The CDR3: CASSAIQGAHTGELFF. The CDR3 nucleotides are TGTGCCAGCAGTGCCATTCAGGGGGCGCACACCGGGGAGCTGTTTTTT.

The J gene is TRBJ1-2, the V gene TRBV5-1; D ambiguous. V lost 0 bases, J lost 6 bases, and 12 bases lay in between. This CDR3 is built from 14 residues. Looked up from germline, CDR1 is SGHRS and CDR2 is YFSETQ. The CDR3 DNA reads TGCGCCAGCAGCTTGGCTCGGGGAGGCAATGGCTACACCTTC. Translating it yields CASSLARGGNGYTF.

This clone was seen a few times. CDR3 DNA sequence: TGTGCCAGCAGCTTAGGAGGATCGGGGGGCTACACCTTC. Its translation is CASSLGGSGGYTF. The chain recombines TRBV7-8 with TRBJ1-2; D not resolved. V lost 1 base to trimming and J lost 8 bases, with 11 bases between them. Germline CDR1 is SGHVS and CDR2 is FQNEAQ. The CDR3 runs 13 residues.

The CDR3 loop is CASSLQGTGELFF. The DNA of the CDR3 is TGTGCCAGCAGCTTGCAGGGTACCGGGGAGCTGTTTTTT. The chain joins TRBV5-5 to TRBJ2-2, with D perhaps matching TRBD1 (5 bases). Germline values: CDR1 SGHKS, CDR2 YYEKEE (reference sequence). V was clipped by 1 base and J by 5 bases, with 6 bases between them. The CDR3 totals 13 residues.

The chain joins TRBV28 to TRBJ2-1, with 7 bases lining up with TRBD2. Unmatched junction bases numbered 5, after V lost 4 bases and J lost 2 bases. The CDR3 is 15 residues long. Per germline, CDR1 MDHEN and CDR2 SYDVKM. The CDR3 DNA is TGTGCCAGCAGTTCGGGGGGAGGCCCCTACAATGAGCAGTTCTTC. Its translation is CASSSGGGPYNEQFF.

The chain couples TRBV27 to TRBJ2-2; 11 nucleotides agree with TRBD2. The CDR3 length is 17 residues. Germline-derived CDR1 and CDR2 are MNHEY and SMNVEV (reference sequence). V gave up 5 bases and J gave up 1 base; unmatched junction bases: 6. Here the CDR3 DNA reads TGTGCCAGCAGTCCCGAACTAGCGGGGGTGAACACCGGGGAGCTGTTTTTT. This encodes CASSPELAGVNTGELFF.

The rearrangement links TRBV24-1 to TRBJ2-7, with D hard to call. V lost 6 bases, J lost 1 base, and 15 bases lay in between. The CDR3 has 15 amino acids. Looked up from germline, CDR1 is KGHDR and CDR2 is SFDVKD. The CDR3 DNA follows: TGTGCCACCAGTCCCGTGCCTCCCAGTTCCTACGAGCAGTACTTC. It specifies CATSPVPPSSYEQYF.

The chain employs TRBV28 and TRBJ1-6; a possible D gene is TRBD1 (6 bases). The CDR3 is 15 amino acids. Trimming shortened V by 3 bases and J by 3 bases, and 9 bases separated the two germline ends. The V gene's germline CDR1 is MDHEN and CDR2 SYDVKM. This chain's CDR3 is CASSFGQLYNSPLHF. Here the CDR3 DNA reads TGTGCCAGCAGTTTTGGACAGCTCTATAATTCACCCCTCCACTTT.

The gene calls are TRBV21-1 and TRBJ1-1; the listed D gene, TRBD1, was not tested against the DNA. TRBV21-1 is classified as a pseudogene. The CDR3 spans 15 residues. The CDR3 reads CASRLKRRGHTEAFF. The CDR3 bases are TGTGCCAGCCGTCTAAAAAGGAGGGGGCACACTGAAGCTTTCTTT.

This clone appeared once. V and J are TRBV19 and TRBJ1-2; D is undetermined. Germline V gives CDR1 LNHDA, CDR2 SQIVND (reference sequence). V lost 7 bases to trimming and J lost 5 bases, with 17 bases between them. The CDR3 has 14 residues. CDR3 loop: CASTNRLPLYGYTF. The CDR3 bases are TGTGCCAGTACTAATCGGTTACCATTATATGGCTACACCTTC.

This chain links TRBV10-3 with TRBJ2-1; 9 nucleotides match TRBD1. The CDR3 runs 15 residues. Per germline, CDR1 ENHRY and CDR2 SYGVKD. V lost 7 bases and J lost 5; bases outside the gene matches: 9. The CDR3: CAINPGQGFNNEQFF. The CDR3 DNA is TGTGCCATCAACCCCGGACAGGGGTTTAACAATGAGCAGTTCTTC.

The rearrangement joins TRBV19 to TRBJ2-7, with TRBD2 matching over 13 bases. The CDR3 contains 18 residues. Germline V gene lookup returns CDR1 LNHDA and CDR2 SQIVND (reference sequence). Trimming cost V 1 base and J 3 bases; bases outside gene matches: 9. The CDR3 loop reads CASSIVHSGLAGDYEQYF. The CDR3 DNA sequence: TGTGCCAGTAGTATAGTCCACTCAGGACTAGCGGGAGACTACGAGCAGTACTTC.

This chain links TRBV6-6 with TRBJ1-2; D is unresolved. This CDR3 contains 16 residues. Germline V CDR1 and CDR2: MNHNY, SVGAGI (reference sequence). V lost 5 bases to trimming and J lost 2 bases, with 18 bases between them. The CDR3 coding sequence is TGTGCCAGCAGTCATGTAAACAGCCTTGAAAACTATGGCTACACCTTC. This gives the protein CASSHVNSLENYGYTF.

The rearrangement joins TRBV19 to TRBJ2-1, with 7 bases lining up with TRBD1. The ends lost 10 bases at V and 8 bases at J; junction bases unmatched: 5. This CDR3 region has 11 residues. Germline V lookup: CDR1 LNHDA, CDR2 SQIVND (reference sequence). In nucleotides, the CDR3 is TGTGCCACCCGACAGGGTTATGAGCAGTTCTTC. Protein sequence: CATRQGYEQFF. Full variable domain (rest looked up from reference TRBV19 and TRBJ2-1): DGGITQSPKYLFRKEGQNVTLSCEQNLNHDAMYWYRQDPGQGLRLIYYSQIVNDFQKGDIAEGYSVSREKKESFPLTVTSAQKNPTAFYLCATRQGYEQFFGPGTRLTVL.

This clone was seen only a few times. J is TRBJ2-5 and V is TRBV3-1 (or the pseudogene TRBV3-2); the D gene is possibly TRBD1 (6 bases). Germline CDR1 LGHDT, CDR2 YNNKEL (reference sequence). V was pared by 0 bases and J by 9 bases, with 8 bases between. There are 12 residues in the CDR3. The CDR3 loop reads CASSQESGAQYF. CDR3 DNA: TGTGCCAGCAGCCAAGAATCAGGGGCCCAGTACTTC.

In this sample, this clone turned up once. The CDR3 sequence is CASSESGGSDEQFF. The CDR3 region has the DNA TGCGCCAGCAGTGAGTCTGGCGGGAGCGATGAGCAGTTCTTC. The chain is built from TRBV10-1 and TRBJ2-1, with 7 positions matching TRBD2. V trimming: 0 bases; J trimming: 8 bases; junction bases outside the gene matches: 4. From germline, CDR1 is WNHNN and CDR2 SYGVQD (reference sequence). This CDR3 is 14 amino acids long.

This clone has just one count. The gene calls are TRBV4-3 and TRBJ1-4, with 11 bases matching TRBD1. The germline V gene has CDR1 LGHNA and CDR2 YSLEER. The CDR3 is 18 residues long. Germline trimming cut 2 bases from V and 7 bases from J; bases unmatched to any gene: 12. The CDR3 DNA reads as TGCGCCAGCAGCCAATCCCCCTCGACAGGGACAGGGGGTGAAAAACTGTTTTTT. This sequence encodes CASSQSPSTGTGGEKLFF.

The CDR3 is CASSPLGSIDEQYF. The CDR3 DNA follows: TGTGCCAGCTCACCACTCGGGAGTATTGATGAGCAGTACTTC. V and J are TRBV18 and TRBJ2-7; weak D call: TRBD2 (6 bases). Looked up from germline, CDR1 is KGHSH and CDR2 is LQKENI. The CDR3 length is 14 residues. V lost 1 base, J lost 7 bases, and 14 bases lay in between. Full variable domain (remainder filled in from reference TRBV18 and TRBJ2-7): NAGVMQNPRHLVRRRGQEARLRCSPMKGHSHVYWYRQLPEEGLKFMVYLQKENIIDESGMPKERFSAEFPKEGPSILRIQQVVRGDSAAYFCASSPLGSIDEQYFGPGTRLTVT.

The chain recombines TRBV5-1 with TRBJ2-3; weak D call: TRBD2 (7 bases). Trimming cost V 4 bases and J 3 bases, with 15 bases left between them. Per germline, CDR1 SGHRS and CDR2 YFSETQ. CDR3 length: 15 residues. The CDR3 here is CASSPGGHFTDTQYF. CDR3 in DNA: TGCGCCAGCAGCCCGGGGGGCCATTTTACAGATACGCAGTATTTT.

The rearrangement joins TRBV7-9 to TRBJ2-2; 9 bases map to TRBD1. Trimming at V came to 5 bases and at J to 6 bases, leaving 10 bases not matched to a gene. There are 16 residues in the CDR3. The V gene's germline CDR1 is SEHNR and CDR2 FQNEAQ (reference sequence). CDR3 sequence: CASSGTGGALSGELFF. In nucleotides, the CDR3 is TGTGCCAGCAGCGGTACAGGGGGCGCCCTATCCGGGGAGCTGTTTTTT.

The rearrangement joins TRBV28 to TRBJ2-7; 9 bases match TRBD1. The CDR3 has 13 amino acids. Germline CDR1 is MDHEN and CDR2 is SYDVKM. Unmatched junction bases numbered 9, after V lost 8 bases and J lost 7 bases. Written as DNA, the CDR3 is TGTGCCAGCGCCGGGACAGGGTTAAATGAGCAGTACTTC. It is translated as CASAGTGLNEQYF.

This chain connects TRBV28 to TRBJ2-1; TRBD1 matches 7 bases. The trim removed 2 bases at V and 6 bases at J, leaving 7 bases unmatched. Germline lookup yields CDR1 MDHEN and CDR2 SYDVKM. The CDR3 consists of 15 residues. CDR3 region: CASSLTGTASNEQFF. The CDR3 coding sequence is TGTGCCAGCAGTTTAACCGGGACAGCGAGCAATGAGCAGTTCTTC.

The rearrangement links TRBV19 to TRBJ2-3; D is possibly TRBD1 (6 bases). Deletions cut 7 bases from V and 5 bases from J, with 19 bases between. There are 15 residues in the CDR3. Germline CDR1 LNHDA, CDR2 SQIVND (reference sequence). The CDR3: CASKPQLGRGDTQYF. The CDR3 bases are TGTGCCAGTAAACCCCAACTGGGCAGGGGAGATACGCAGTATTTT.

The CDR3 sequence: CASSLAGVSEYF. The CDR3 region has the DNA TGCGCCAGCAGCTTGGCCGGGGTATCGGAGTACTTC. This chain uses TRBV5-1 with TRBJ2-4; TRBD2 is a possible D gene (5 bases). Germline CDR1 reads SGHRS; CDR2 reads YFSETQ. V shed 0 bases and J shed 14 bases, with 12 bases lying between them. CDR3 size: 12 residues. Supplemented by reference TRBV5-1 and TRBJ2-4, the full variable domain reads KAGVTQTPRYLIKTRGQQVTLSCSPISGHRSVSWYQQTPGQGLQFLFEYFSETQRNKGNFPGRFSGRQFSNSRSEMNVSTLELGDSALYLCASSLAGVSEYFGAGTRLSVL.

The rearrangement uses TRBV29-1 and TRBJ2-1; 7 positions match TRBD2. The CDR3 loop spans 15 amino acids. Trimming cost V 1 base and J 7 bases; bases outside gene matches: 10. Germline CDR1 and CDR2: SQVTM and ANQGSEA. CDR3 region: CSVEGPSGKLNEQFF. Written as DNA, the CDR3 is TGCAGCGTTGAAGGACCCAGCGGGAAGCTGAATGAGCAGTTCTTC.

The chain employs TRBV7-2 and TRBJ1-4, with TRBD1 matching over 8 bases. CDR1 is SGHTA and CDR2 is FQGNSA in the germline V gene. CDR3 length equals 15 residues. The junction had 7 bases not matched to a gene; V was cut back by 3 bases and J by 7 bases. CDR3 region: CASSFQGADSEKLFF. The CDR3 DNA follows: TGTGCCAGCAGCTTCCAGGGGGCGGATAGTGAAAAACTGTTTTTT.

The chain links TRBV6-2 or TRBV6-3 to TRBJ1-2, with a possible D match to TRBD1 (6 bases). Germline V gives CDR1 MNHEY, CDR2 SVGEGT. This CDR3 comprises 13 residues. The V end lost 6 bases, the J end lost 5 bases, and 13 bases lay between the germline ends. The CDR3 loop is CASSLKQGYGYTF. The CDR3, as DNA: TGTGCCAGCAGCCTCAAACAGGGTTATGGCTACACCTTC.